Detailed here is one T cell receptor (beta chain). The data are from a study of cytomegalovirus exposure and HLA in healthy donors. Trimming removed 3 bases from V and 3 bases from J; junction bases left unmatched: 4. Per the germline V gene, CDR1 is ENHRY and CDR2 is SYGVKD. The CDR3 runs to 15 residues. The PCR had 60 Vbeta and 13 Jbeta primers. Method: immunoSEQ multiplex PCR; TCRdb's copy keeps in-frame clones and lacks some. The top ten hold 5% to 6.5% of the sample, which has around 100,000 clones, over 60% seen once. The chain uses TRBV10-3 and TRBJ1-2; 10 nucleotides line up with TRBD1. Input material: PBMCs. This clonotype was obtained from a man in his 60s in good health and CMV-seropositive. CDR3 region: CAISDSGQGDYGYTF. In nucleotides, the CDR3 is TGTGCCATCAGTGATTCCGGACAGGGGGACTATGGCTACACCTTC.